Below, 8 T cell receptor beta chains from the same sample are listed, as sequenced in a study of T cells in Graves' hyperthyroidism and ophthalmopathy. RNA transcripts were the template for amplifying TCR beta CDR3 regions. Carried out on the TCR CDR3, a first-round RT-PCR used the HTBI primer set. TCRdb re-derived calls from the multiplex PCR reads in MiXCR, one entry per CDR3 protein. Of roughly 500,000 distinct CDR3 sequences listed, around 45% were seen once; the top ten hold around a fifth. The specimen was peripheral blood or thyroid tissue (not recorded which). Receptor source: an adult woman with Graves' disease, either hyperthyroidism or ophthalmopathy (not recorded which).

In its sample, this clonotype was seen many times. The rearrangement links TRBV7-9 to TRBJ2-7; no clear D gene. Trimming removed 5 bases at V and 3 bases at J, with 17 bases between. The CDR3 has 15 amino acids. Germline V CDR1 and CDR2: SEHNR, FQNEAQ (reference sequence). CDR3 in amino acids: CASSTQTPLLYEQYF. CDR3 bases: TGTGCCAGCAGCACCCAGACACCTCTCCTCTACGAGCAGTACTTC.

The J gene is TRBJ1-4, the V gene TRBV15; D remains unclear. V shed 6 bases and J shed 7 bases, with 12 bases lying between them. The CDR3 is 13 residues long. Per germline, CDR1 LNHNV and CDR2 YYDKDF (reference sequence). CDR3 in amino acids: CATRIGSGEKLFF. As DNA, the CDR3 is TGTGCCACCAGGATTGGGAGTGGTGAAAAACTGTTTTTT.

This clonotype was detected only once. The CDR3 reads CSLVSQGETQYF. In DNA, the CDR3 is TGCAGCTTAGTATCCCAGGGAGAGACCCAGTACTTC. The chain links TRBV29-1 to TRBJ2-5, with TRBD1 as a possible D gene (5 bases). The length of the CDR3 is 12 residues. V lost 8 bases, J lost 4 bases, and 14 bases lay in between. CDR1 SQVTM and CDR2 ANQGSEA come from the germline V gene.

The chain is built from TRBV7-9 and TRBJ2-7, with TRBD1 as a possible D gene (5 bases). The CDR3 spans 15 residues. Per germline, CDR1 SEHNR and CDR2 FQNEAQ (reference sequence). Trimming removed 6 bases from V and 9 bases from J, with 24 bases in between. Here the CDR3 reads CASSPDSADLGAQYF. As DNA, the CDR3 is TGTGCCAGCAGTCCTGACAGTGCAGATCTTGGGGCGCAGTACTTC.

This clonotype turned up a few times. At one boundary the junction diverges from the germline segment, which might be a read error. The chain has TRBV2 and TRBJ2-1; 8 bases match TRBD2. The CDR3 is 13 residues long. Per the germline V gene, CDR1 is SNHLY and CDR2 is FYNNEI. CDR3 sequence: CASSLTQREFLRF. CDR3 in DNA: TGTGCCAGCAGCCTGACTCAGCGGGAGTTTCTACGCTTC. The whole variable domain, remainder taken from reference TRBV2 and TRBJ2-1, is EPEVTQTPSHQVTQMGQEVILRCVPISNHLYFYWYRQILGQKVEFLVSFYNNEISEKSEIFDDQFSVERPDGSNFTLKIRSTKLEDSAMYFCASSLTQREFLRFGPGTRLTVL.

The rearrangement links TRBV7-9 to TRBJ1-2; D uncertain. This CDR3 is 17 amino acids long. V gave up 2 bases and J gave up 4 bases, with 20 bases separating them. The germline V gene has CDR1 SEHNR and CDR2 FQNEAQ (reference sequence). CDR3 sequence reads: CASSLSVSSGIIYGYTF. The CDR3 bases are TGTGCCAGCAGCTTATCCGTATCCAGCGGGATAATCTATGGCTACACCTTC.

This clonotype was counted a few times. The chain recombines TRBV20-1 with TRBJ1-6, with unresolved D. Germline V gene sequence: CDR1 DFQATT, CDR2 SNEGSKA (reference sequence). The length of the CDR3 is 14 residues. Trimming left V 4 bases short and J 7 bases short, with 14 bases between. The CDR3 reads CSANPGTGNSPLHF. CDR3 coding DNA: TGCAGTGCTAATCCTGGAACCGGCAATTCACCCCTCCACTTT.

This clonotype was observed a single time. The junction shows a germline mismatch at one end, possibly a read error. This chain joins TRBV10-3 and TRBJ1-4; weak D call: TRBD1 (5 bases). There are 16 residues in the CDR3. Per the germline V gene, CDR1 is ENHRY and CDR2 is SYGVKD. CDR3 DNA sequence: TGTGCCAGCAGTTCCGGGGGGTCCGGAACTAATGAAAAACTGTTTTTT. Amino acid sequence: CASSSGGSGTNEKLFF.